This TCR beta chain originates from a study of shared clonotypes between healthy human individuals. Looking at the study overall: Per donor, CD8 memory used one plate, CD8 naive used two, CD4 memory used three and CD4 naive used three.

Germline V lookup: CDR1 SGHNT, CDR2 YENEEA. The CDR3 runs to 13 residues. V was cut by 5 bases and J by 7 bases, with 11 bases left in between. Measured with immunoSEQ multiplex PCR; TCRdb has only the in-frame clones, and not every one. The sample consists of a few hundred thousand clones, just over 65% of them appearing once. The V and J genes are TRBV11-3 and TRBJ1-4; no definite D call. This receptor was obtained from a man aged 25-45 years in good health. Material for sequencing was memory CD4+ T cells sorted from blood. Specified subset: CD45RA-negative fraction. The CDR3 loop reads CASSRSVGEKLFF. CDR3 nucleotides: TGTGCCAGCAGCCGCTCGGTTGGTGAAAAACTGTTTTTT.